These 21 T cell receptor beta chains were all obtained from the same sample, sequenced in a study of long-term antiretroviral therapy in people with HIV. Version v3.0 of the immunoSEQ assay was performed at survey level. Measured with immunoSEQ multiplex PCR; TCRdb has only the in-frame clones, and not every one. Of about 20,000 clones listed, almost 95% are singletons. Sequenced here: unsorted PBMCs, sampled 4.4 years after starting antiretroviral therapy. These TCRs come from a woman in her forties or fifties with HIV.

J is TRBJ1-5 and V is TRBV6-6, with 10 bases fitting TRBD1. Trimming cost V 6 bases and J 5 bases; bases outside gene matches: 4. CDR1 is MNHNY and CDR2 is SVGAGI in the germline V gene (reference sequence). The CDR3 runs 14 residues. CDR3 DNA: TGTGCCAGCAGACCGGGACAGGGGCATCAGCCCCAGCATTTT. As protein: CASRPGQGHQPQHF.

As concerns this clone: This sample includes further DNA sequences coding for the same CDR3. The chain is built from TRBV7-3 and TRBJ2-5; 8 positions agree with TRBD2. The CDR3 totals 13 residues. Germline V gives CDR1 SGHTA, CDR2 FQGTGA. V was clipped by 3 bases and J by 5 bases; unmatched bases: 2. CDR3: CASSFTGGETQYF. The CDR3 nucleotides are TGTGCCAGCAGCTTCACGGGGGGGGAGACCCAGTACTTC.

DNA for the CDR3: TGTGCCAGCTCACCACTCCAGGGGTTTTCCACTGAAGCTTTCTTT. Encoded protein: CASSPLQGFSTEAFF. V and J are TRBV18 and TRBJ1-1; tentatively, D is TRBD1 (6 bases). V shed 1 base and J shed 4 bases, with 13 bases lying between them. The germline V gene has CDR1 KGHSH and CDR2 LQKENI. There are 15 residues in the CDR3.

J is TRBJ2-5 and V is TRBV5-1; D might be TRBD1 or TRBD2, each matching 5 bases. The V and J ends lost 3 bases and 3 bases respectively, with 9 bases between them. The CDR3 is 13 amino acids. Per the germline V gene, CDR1 is SGHRS and CDR2 is YFSETQ. The DNA of the CDR3 is TGCGCCAGCAGCTCCGGGACGAAAGAGACCCAGTACTTC. Its translation: CASSSGTKETQYF.

V usage is TRBV6-1 and J usage is TRBJ1-1; D is unresolved. Germline CDR1 and CDR2: MNHNS and SASEGT. Trimming cost V 1 base and J 5 bases, with 5 bases left between them. This CDR3 is 12 amino acids long. The CDR3 DNA sequence: TGTGCCAGCAGTGAAGTCAGGACTGAAGCTTTCTTT. Its protein product is CASSEVRTEAFF.

The chain recombines TRBV11-2 with TRBJ2-7; perhaps TRBD1 as D (6 bases). V gave up 3 bases and J gave up 2 bases, with 11 bases separating them. The CDR3 is made up of 14 amino acids. The V gene's germline CDR1 is SGHAT and CDR2 FQNNGV. This chain's CDR3 is CASSFRTVAYEQYF. CDR3 nucleotide sequence: TGTGCCAGCAGCTTCAGGACAGTTGCCTACGAGCAGTACTTC.

This clone has just one count. CDR3 sequence: CSVARTGFGTEAFF. The CDR3 bases are TGCAGCGTTGCCCGAACAGGGTTCGGCACTGAAGCTTTCTTT. J is TRBJ1-1 and V is TRBV29-1, with D possibly matching TRBD1 (6 bases). The germline V gene has CDR1 SQVTM and CDR2 ANQGSEA. The CDR3 runs 14 residues. Trimming cost V 4 bases and J 4 bases, with 16 bases left between them.

The chain joins TRBV7-3 to TRBJ2-1; 7 positions agree with TRBD2. There are 18 residues in the CDR3. Germline lookup yields CDR1 SGHTA and CDR2 FQGTGA. V shed 5 bases, J shed 0 bases, and the junction held 13 bases outside the gene matches. The CDR3 protein is CASSPSRLAASSYNEQFF. CDR3 in DNA: TGTGCCAGCAGCCCGTCTCGACTAGCCGCTAGCTCCTACAATGAGCAGTTCTTC.

The chain links TRBV2 to TRBJ2-5; 10 bases align to TRBD2. The CDR3 loop spans 14 amino acids. Germline V gene sequence: CDR1 SNHLY, CDR2 FYNNEI. V dropped 3 bases and J dropped 5; count of bases not matched to a gene: 3. The CDR3 loop reads CASSDSGGRETQYF. The CDR3 bases are TGTGCCAGCAGTGATAGCGGGGGGCGGGAGACCCAGTACTTC.

V and J are TRBV7-2 and TRBJ2-7, with a tentative D call TRBD2 (6 bases). The germline gives CDR1 SGHTA, CDR2 FQGNSA. V lost 7 bases and J 0 bases, leaving 13 bases between the germline ends. There are 14 residues in the CDR3. CDR3 loop: CASNQEGSSYEQYF. CDR3 nucleotides: TGTGCCAGCAACCAGGAGGGGAGCTCCTACGAGCAGTACTTC.

The chain uses TRBV29-1 and TRBJ2-2, with unresolved D. Germline values: CDR1 SQVTM, CDR2 ANQGSEA. The V end was cut by 7 bases, the J end by 0 bases, with 12 bases between. CDR3 length equals 14 residues. CDR3 DNA sequence: TGCAGCGCCGCGGTCATCTCGAACACCGGGGAGCTGTTTTTT. Its translation is CSAAVISNTGELFF.

This chain uses TRBV19 with TRBJ1-3; perhaps TRBD1 as D (5 bases). Trimming left V 3 bases short and J 0 bases short, with 6 bases between. CDR3 length equals 14 residues. Germline V gene sequence: CDR1 LNHDA, CDR2 SQIVND (reference sequence). As DNA, the CDR3 is TGTGCCAGTAGTATCGACAGCTCTGGAAACACCATATATTTT. It codes for CASSIDSSGNTIYF.

The chain has TRBV6-5 and TRBJ1-1, with TRBD1 identical over 7 bases. V trimming: 4 bases; J trimming: 0 bases; junction bases outside the gene matches: 5. The germline gives CDR1 MNHEY, CDR2 SVGAGI. The CDR3 has 15 residues. The CDR3 sequence: CASSSAGQLNTEAFF. CDR3 nucleotide sequence: TGTGCCAGCAGTTCAGCGGGACAGTTGAACACTGAAGCTTTCTTT.

This chain connects TRBV19 to TRBJ1-5, with D possibly matching TRBD1 (6 bases). Germline V lookup: CDR1 LNHDA, CDR2 SQIVND (reference sequence). This CDR3 contains 16 residues. Trimming left V 7 bases short and J 4 bases short, with 20 bases between. In DNA form, the CDR3 reads TGTGCCAGTAAAACGTCTCAGGACAGCTATAATCAGCCCCAGCATTTT. Amino acid sequence: CASKTSQDSYNQPQHF. The full variable domain, with the rest looked up from reference TRBV19 and TRBJ1-5, is DGGITQSPKYLFRKEGQNVTLSCEQNLNHDAMYWYRQDPGQGLRLIYYSQIVNDFQKGDIAEGYSVSREKKESFPLTVTSAQKNPTAFYLCASKTSQDSYNQPQHFGDGTRLSIL.

V is TRBV30 and J is TRBJ1-2; D remains unclear. The CDR3 length is 14 residues. V shed 0 bases and J shed 2 bases, with 10 bases lying between them. CDR1 and CDR2 (germline): GTSNPN, SVGIG (reference sequence). CDR3 in DNA: TGTGCCTGGAGTGTAACGGCGGGAAACTATGGCTACACCTTC. The encoded protein is CAWSVTAGNYGYTF.

V gene TRBV5-4 combines with J gene TRBJ2-7; 7 positions match TRBD2. Germline CDR1 SGHNT, CDR2 YYREEE (reference sequence). The V and J ends lost 3 bases and 2 bases, in that order; junction bases with no gene match: 5. This CDR3 is built from 14 residues. The CDR3 DNA is TGTGCCAGCAGCTGGGAGGGAGGGCCCTACGAGCAGTACTTC. This sequence encodes CASSWEGGPYEQYF.

V gene TRBV7-8 combines with J gene TRBJ1-1; D not resolved. With 4 bases removed from V and 0 bases from J, the gap between germline ends came to 9 bases. The CDR3 is 14 amino acids. Germline V gene sequence: CDR1 SGHVS, CDR2 FQNEAQ. The CDR3 DNA is TGTGCCAGCAGCTCAGTACCAATGAACACTGAAGCTTTCTTT. Translating gives CASSSVPMNTEAFF. The variable domain in full, with the rest retrieved from reference TRBV7-8 and TRBJ1-1, is GAGVSQSPRYKVAKRGQDVALRCDPISGHVSLFWYQQALGQGPEFLTYFQNEAQLDKSGLPSDRFFAERPEGSVSTLKIQRTQQEDSAVYLCASSSVPMNTEAFFGQGTRLTVV.

This sequence joins TRBV14 and TRBJ2-5, with a tentative D call TRBD2 (5 bases). Trimming stripped 0 bases from V and 0 bases from J, with 20 bases between. Germline CDR1 is SGHDN and CDR2 is FVKESK. This CDR3 spans 19 amino acids. CDR3 coding DNA: TGTGCCAGCAGCCAAGAGGTAGCAGGCCAACCGGGGTACCAAGAGACCCAGTACTTC. It yields the protein CASSQEVAGQPGYQETQYF.

The chain recombines TRBV5-1 with TRBJ1-2; D not resolved. The length of the CDR3 is 13 residues. CDR1 SGHRS and CDR2 YFSETQ come from the germline V gene. The V end was cut by 0 bases, the J end by 6 bases, with 9 bases between. As DNA, the CDR3 is TGCGCCAGCAGCTTGGTGTCAGAGAATGGCTACACCTTC. This sequence encodes CASSLVSENGYTF.

This chain joins TRBV4-1 and TRBJ1-6; D is undetermined. V was clipped by 0 bases and J by 7 bases, with 7 bases between them. The CDR3 totals 14 residues. CDR1 MGHRA and CDR2 YSYEKL come from the germline V gene. In DNA, the CDR3 is TGCGCCAGCAGCCAAGAAGGGTTAAATTCACCCCTCCACTTT. Its translation is CASSQEGLNSPLHF.

The chain is built from TRBV19 and TRBJ2-7; D assignment may be TRBD1 or TRBD2 (7 bases each). This CDR3 is built from 15 residues. Germline V gene data show CDR1 as LNHDA and CDR2 as SQIVND (reference sequence). V was pared by 3 bases and J by 2 bases, with 14 bases between. The CDR3 loop is CASSMGGDSTYEQYF. The CDR3 region has the DNA TGTGCCAGTAGTATGGGGGGGGACAGTACCTACGAGCAGTACTTC.